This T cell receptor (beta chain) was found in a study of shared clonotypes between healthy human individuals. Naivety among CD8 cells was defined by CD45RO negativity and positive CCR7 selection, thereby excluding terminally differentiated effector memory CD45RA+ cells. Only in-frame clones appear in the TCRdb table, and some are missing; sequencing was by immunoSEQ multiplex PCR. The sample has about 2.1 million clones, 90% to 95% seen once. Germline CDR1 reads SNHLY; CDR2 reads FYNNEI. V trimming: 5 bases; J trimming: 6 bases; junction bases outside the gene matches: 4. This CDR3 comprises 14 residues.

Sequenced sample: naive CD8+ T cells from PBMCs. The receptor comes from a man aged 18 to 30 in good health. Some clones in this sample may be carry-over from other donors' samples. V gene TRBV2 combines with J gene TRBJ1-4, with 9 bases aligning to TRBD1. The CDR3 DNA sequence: TGTGCCAGCAGTAACCGGGACAGGGATGAAAAACTGTTTTTT. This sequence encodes CASSNRDRDEKLFF.